A selection of T cell receptor beta chains follows, all from one sample in a study of OX40 agonist ivuxolimab in advanced cancers. Clones were read by immunoSEQ multiplex PCR, and TCRdb kept only the in-frame ones, dropping some. Found here are 50,000 to 70,000 clones, approximately 80% of them singletons; the top ten hold approximately 3%. This specimen was CD4+ or CD8+ T cells sorted from blood, taken in a trial of the OX40 agonist ivuxolimab. These receptors originate from an adult with an advanced solid tumor such as melanoma, head and neck, liver or kidney cancer. The CDR3 runs from the conserved cysteine through the conserved F or W. D genes are given only for firm matches. Rows may omit the clone size; those that give it use once, few, many or a size class.

d_gene	v_gene	j_gene	abundance	CDR3nt	CDR3aa
.	TRBV7-2	TRBJ2-3	once	TGTGCCACTTCTAGATCTTTTCGAAGCACAGATACGCAGTATTTT	CATSRSFRSTDTQYF
TRBD1	TRBV5-4	TRBJ2-2	.	TGTGCCAGCAGCACACCCACCCAGGGGGCGGGCACCGGGGAGCTGTTTTTT	CASSTPTQGAGTGELFF
TRBD2	TRBV18	TRBJ2-1	few	TGTGCCAGCTCACCTAGCGGGCCTCCGAATGAGCAGTTCTTC	CASSPSGPPNEQFF
.	TRBV6-5	TRBJ2-7	.	TGTGCCAGCAGTTACTCCGAAGGGGGCGAGCAGTACTTC	CASSYSEGGEQYF
TRBD2	TRBV30	TRBJ2-5	few	TGTGCCTGGAGTCGGACTAGCGGGGGGTATGAGACCCAGTACTTC	CAWSRTSGGYETQYF
TRBD2	TRBV7-9	TRBJ2-3	.	TGTGCCAGCAGCTTAGAAGCTAGCGGGGGGGCCAGCACAGATACGCAGTATTTT	CASSLEASGGASTDTQYF
TRBD2	TRBV5-4	TRBJ2-5	.	TGTGCCAGCAGCTTGCCCCCAGATGGACTAGCGGTGGGGGAGGAGACCCAGTACTTC	CASSLPPDGLAVGEETQYF
.	TRBV13	TRBJ1-2	.	TGTGCCAGCAGCTTCGGGGGTCTCTATGGCTACACCTTC	CASSFGGLYGYTF
TRBD2	TRBV4-1	TRBJ2-1	.	TGCGCCAGCAGCCCTAGCGGGAGGGTCAATGAGCAGTTCTTC	CASSPSGRVNEQFF
TRBD1	TRBV23-1	TRBJ1-1	.	TGCGCCAGCAGTCAATACAGGGGGCATGGTGAAGCTTTCTTT	CASSQYRGHGEAFF
.	TRBV5-4	TRBJ2-2	.	TGTGCCAGCAGCTTGGGGGGGCGCGGCACCGGGGAGCTGTTTTTT	CASSLGGRGTGELFF
TRBD1	TRBV6-5	TRBJ1-1	once	TGTGCCAGCACTGGGGCAGGGGGGGCTGAAGCTTTCTTT	CASTGAGGAEAFF
.	TRBV30	TRBJ1-5	few	TGTGCCTGGAATACACGGGATCAGCCCCAGCATTTT	CAWNTRDQPQHF
.	TRBV7-3	TRBJ2-5	.	TGTGCCAGCAGCTTAACAGTGGCGGGGTTCGAGACCCAGTACTTC	CASSLTVAGFETQYF
.	TRBV29-1	TRBJ2-2	.	TGCAGCGTTGTGTTAGGGGGGAAGGCCGGGGAGCTGTTTTTT	CSVVLGGKAGELFF
.	TRBV7-3	TRBJ2-7	.	TGTGCCAGCAGCCATGGACAGTCGGGCGAGCAGTACTTC	CASSHGQSGEQYF
.	TRBV5-6	TRBJ2-1	once	TGTGCCAGCAGCTTGGCCCAGTTCAATGAGCAGTTCTTC	CASSLAQFNEQFF
.	TRBV7-9	TRBJ1-2	.	TGTGCCAGCAGCTTAGTAACGGTCGGAGGGGTTGGTGGCGGCTACACCTTC	CASSLVTVGGVGGGYTF
.	TRBV5-1	TRBJ2-2	few	TGCGCCAGCAGCTTGTTGGGCAGCAAGAACACCGGGGAGCTGTTTTTT	CASSLLGSKNTGELFF
TRBD2	TRBV15	TRBJ2-7	.	TGTGCCACCAGCAGAGAGGGTAGCGGGTCCTTCTACGAGCAGTACTTC	CATSREGSGSFYEQYF
.	TRBV19	TRBJ2-2	.	TGTGCCACCAAAATAGGGGAAAGGAACACCGGGGAGCTGTTTTTT	CATKIGERNTGELFF
.	TRBV7-2	TRBJ2-1	.	TGTGCCAGCAGCTTAGCGGTGGACATATACAATGAGCAGTTCTTC	CASSLAVDIYNEQFF
.	TRBV4-2	TRBJ2-3	once	TGTGCCAGCAGCCAAGACGGGAGCACAGATACGCAGTATTTT	CASSQDGSTDTQYF
TRBD2	TRBV5-1	TRBJ2-5	.	TGCGCCAGCAGCTTGGGGACTAGCGGGAGAGAGACCCAGTACTTC	CASSLGTSGRETQYF
TRBD1	TRBV5-1	TRBJ1-6	.	TGCGCCAGCAGCTTGGACCCGACAGGGACAAATAATTCACCCCTCCACTTT	CASSLDPTGTNNSPLHF
TRBD2	TRBV19	TRBJ2-3	once	TGTGCCAGTGGGGAGAGCGGGGGGGCTCGAAATACGCAGTATTTT	CASGESGGARNTQYF
.	TRBV6-4	TRBJ2-6	once	TGTGCCAGCATCCGATTGAGCTCTGGGGCCAACGTCCTGACTTTC	CASIRLSSGANVLTF
TRBD1	TRBV5-8	TRBJ1-1	.	TGTGCCAGCAGAAGACAGGGTAACACTGAAGCTTTCTTT	CASRRQGNTEAFF
TRBD2	TRBV5-4	TRBJ2-5	.	TGTGCCAGCAGCTTGGGGAGCGGGGGGGAGTCGCGGACCCAGTACTTC	CASSLGSGGESRTQYF
TRBD1	TRBV7-2	TRBJ2-7	.	TGTGCCAGCAGCTTAGGACAGGGGGCAGGCGAGCAGTACTTC	CASSLGQGAGEQYF
TRBD1	TRBV6-1	TRBJ2-7	.	TGTGCCAGCAGTGAACAGACAGGGCATGCCTACGAGCAGTACTTC	CASSEQTGHAYEQYF
.	TRBV9	TRBJ1-1	.	TGTGCCAGCAGCGTATCCGGGGGCACTGAAGCTTTCTTT	CASSVSGGTEAFF
.	TRBV11-2	TRBJ2-3	.	TGTGCCAGCAGCTTGGGGACCACAGATACGCAGTATTTT	CASSLGTTDTQYF
.	TRBV30	TRBJ1-1	.	TGTGCCTGGAAGGCCCCGGTAGGGAGGCTTGCTGAAGCTTTCTTT	CAWKAPVGRLAEAFF
.	TRBV30	TRBJ1-1	.	TGTGCCTGGAGTCCACTCGTAGGGGAAAGAACCTTGTCCACTGAAGCTTTCTTT	CAWSPLVGERTLSTEAFF
TRBD1	TRBV5-1	TRBJ2-1	few	TGCGCCAGCAGCCCCGGGACAGCCAGATCCTACAATGAGCAGTTCTTC	CASSPGTARSYNEQFF
.	TRBV7-2	TRBJ1-2	few	TGTGCCAGCAGCTCCACCACAGGGACCGGGTATGGCTACACCTTC	CASSSTTGTGYGYTF
.	TRBV4-3	TRBJ2-5	.	TGCGCCAGCAGCCGGACTGGTGAGGAGACCCAGTACTTC	CASSRTGEETQYF
.	TRBV6-1	TRBJ1-2	.	TGTGCCAGCAGTGAACCCAGGAGGAGCTTCCCGATCCCTTATTATGGCTACACCTTC	CASSEPRRSFPIPYYGYTF
TRBD2	TRBV7-9	TRBJ2-3	.	TGTGCCAGCAGCTTGAGAGCGGGGGGGAATACGCAGTATTTT	CASSLRAGGNTQYF
TRBD1	TRBV19	TRBJ1-2	.	TGTGCCAGTAGTATTGCGGGACAGGACTATGGCTACACCTTC	CASSIAGQDYGYTF
TRBD2	TRBV5-6	TRBJ2-7	.	TGTGCCAGCAGCGGCCTAGCGGGACACGAGCAGTACTTC	CASSGLAGHEQYF
.	TRBV27	TRBJ1-6	.	TGTGCCAGCAGTTTAATCGCAAGAAGGTCCTATAATTCACCCCTCCACTTT	CASSLIARRSYNSPLHF
TRBD2	TRBV13	TRBJ2-1	.	TGTGCCAGCAGCCGGACACTAGCGGGACAAAATGAGCAGTTCTTC	CASSRTLAGQNEQFF
.	TRBV2	TRBJ1-1	.	TGTGCCAGCACCTACAGGGAGATGAACACTGAAGCTTTCTTT	CASTYREMNTEAFF
.	TRBV6-5	TRBJ2-1	.	TGTGCCAGCAGTAGGGACTTCCGGAACATGGGTGAGCAGTTCTTC	CASSRDFRNMGEQFF
TRBD1	TRBV9	TRBJ2-7	.	TGTGCCAGCAGCGTAGGGGCCCGACAGGGGATCCCTTACGAGCAGTACTTC	CASSVGARQGIPYEQYF
.	TRBV7-9	TRBJ1-2	.	TGTGCCAGCAGCTTAGCCACCTTCGGTGGCTACACCTTC	CASSLATFGGYTF
TRBD2	TRBV11-1	TRBJ2-1	.	TGTGCCAGCAGCTTAGCTCTAGCGGTAACAACTAGCTCCTACAATGAGCAGTTCTTC	CASSLALAVTTSSYNEQFF
.	TRBV5-1	TRBJ2-2	.	TGCGCCAGCAGCTGGGGTTTACTGGGGGCCGGGGAGCTGTTTTTT	CASSWGLLGAGELFF
.	TRBV6-5	TRBJ2-3	.	TGTGCCAGCAGTTTACTAAGCACAGATACGCAGTATTTT	CASSLLSTDTQYF
.	TRBV5-5	TRBJ2-7	.	TGTGCCAGCAGCTTGGCTGGACTTTACGAGCAGTACTTC	CASSLAGLYEQYF
.	TRBV7-2	TRBJ1-2	.	TGTGCCAACTCCCCGAAGTCGGCTAACTATGGCTACACCTTC	CANSPKSANYGYTF
.	TRBV6-5	TRBJ2-7	.	TGTGCCAGCAGTCGGCAGGGTCTTTACGAGCAGTACTTC	CASSRQGLYEQYF
.	TRBV19	TRBJ2-5	.	TGTGCCAGTAGTATAGAGGGAGAGACCCAGTACTTC	CASSIEGETQYF
.	TRBV5-6	TRBJ1-5	.	TGTGCCAGCAGCTTGGGGCCCGGCCTGGGTCAGCCCCAGCATTTT	CASSLGPGLGQPQHF
.	TRBV5-1	TRBJ1-1	.	TGCGCCAGCAGCTGGGGTGGGAGTATGAACACTGAAGCTTTCTTT	CASSWGGSMNTEAFF
.	TRBV7-9	TRBJ1-6	.	TGTGCCAGCAGCTCAGAGGTGGATTCACCCCTCCACTTT	CASSSEVDSPLHF
.	TRBV4-3	TRBJ1-3	many	TGCGCCAGCAGCCAAGTCTACAGTGACTCTGGAAACACCATATATTTT	CASSQVYSDSGNTIYF